These 24 T cell receptor beta chains came from one sample sequenced in a study of blood T cells in healthy people across ages. The second PCR ran roughly 6 to 12 cycles with a sample-barcoded 5' primer and J-beta primers. TCRdb used MiXCR to reprocess the 5' RACE reads, holding one entry per CDR3 protein. The sample shows some 1,500,000 distinct CDR3 sequences, around 40% of them seen only once. The sequenced sample was blood. These TCRs come from a woman aged 18-30 years in good health.

The chain recombines TRBV20-1 with TRBJ1-1, with D possibly being TRBD1 (5 bases). Trimming removed 5 bases from V and 5 bases from J, with 15 bases in between. The germline CDR1 and CDR2 sequences are DFQATT and SNEGSKA (reference sequence). This CDR3 has 13 residues. The CDR3 loop reads CSARLGGDTEAFF. Here the CDR3 DNA reads TGCAGTGCTCGACTTGGGGGTGATACTGAAGCTTTCTTT.

V is TRBV5-1 and J is TRBJ2-7; TRBD1 might be the D (6 bases). The CDR3 is 15 amino acids. Trimming stripped 3 bases from V and 2 bases from J, with 15 bases between. Germline V gene lookup returns CDR1 SGHRS and CDR2 YFSETQ. The DNA for the CDR3 is TGCGCCAGCAGCTCCGGGACACCATTACCCTACGAGCAGTACTTC. Amino acid sequence: CASSSGTPLPYEQYF.

The rearrangement uses TRBV7-2 and TRBJ2-1, with D possibly being TRBD1 or TRBD2 (5 bases each). CDR1 is SGHTA, CDR2 FQGNSA, per germline. CDR3 length: 16 amino acids. The ends were cut back, 5 bases at V and 7 bases at J, with 21 bases in the middle. For the CDR3, the DNA is TGTGCCAGCAGCCTCCTCCCCGGGACCCCGGGTAATGAGCAGTTCTTC. Translation gives CASSLLPGTPGNEQFF.

This chain links TRBV20-1 with TRBJ2-4, with 9 bases that match TRBD1. The CDR3 covers 14 residues. Germline CDR1 is DFQATT and CDR2 is SNEGSKA (reference sequence). V dropped 6 bases and J dropped 7; count of bases not matched to a gene: 10. CDR3 amino acids: CSAEPQDRGNIQYF. CDR3 in DNA: TGCAGTGCCGAGCCTCAGGACAGGGGCAACATTCAGTACTTC.

This clonotype was seen a few times. This chain connects TRBV7-9 to TRBJ2-1, with TRBD1 matching 8 bases. The J call may be faulty, since TRBJ2-7 better matches the DNA end. This CDR3 contains 16 residues. The germline gives CDR1 SEHNR, CDR2 FQNEAQ (reference sequence). The CDR3 nucleotides read TGTGCCAGCAGCTTGAAACCAGGGGGCTGGGTTAATGAGCAGTACTTC. Translated, it gives CASSLKPGGWVNEQYF.

In this sample, this clonotype turned up a few times. V gene TRBV24-1 combines with J gene TRBJ2-3; D could derive from TRBD1 or TRBD2 (5 bases each). The CDR3 is 13 residues long. Trimming took 7 bases from V and 0 from J, leaving 7 bases between them. Germline V CDR1 and CDR2: KGHDR, SFDVKD. The CDR3 region has the DNA TGTGCCACCAGAGGGGAGAGCACAGATACGCAGTATTTT. This codes for CATRGESTDTQYF.

V and J are TRBV2 and TRBJ1-5; 8 bases match TRBD1. J gave up 3 bases and V 4 bases, and 8 bases lay outside the gene matches. This CDR3 region has 16 residues. Per germline, CDR1 SNHLY and CDR2 FYNNEI. The CDR3 region is CASSATRGQVNQPQHF. CDR3 bases: TGTGCCAGCAGTGCAACTCGGGGACAGGTCAATCAGCCCCAGCATTTT.

This clonotype was observed a few times. This chain links TRBV12-3 or TRBV12-4 with TRBJ1-1; D unclear. Trimming removed 6 bases from V and 5 bases from J, with 22 bases in between. There are 16 residues in the CDR3. The CDR3 sequence: CASSSAGVGLRTEAFF. CDR3 DNA sequence: TGTGCCAGCAGCTCCGCTGGGGTCGGTTTGCGGACTGAAGCTTTCTTT.

This chain links TRBV4-1 with TRBJ2-5; 10 nucleotides line up with TRBD1. The CDR3 totals 17 residues. The V gene end was trimmed by 2 bases and the J gene end by 5 bases; junction bases not matched to a gene: 11. The germline CDR1 and CDR2 sequences are MGHRA and YSYEKL. CDR3 in amino acids: CASSQTTGQGILETQYF. The CDR3 DNA follows: TGCGCCAGCAGCCAAACTACGGGACAGGGGATTTTGGAGACCCAGTACTTC.

This chain joins TRBV2 and TRBJ1-5; TRBD1 is a possible D gene (6 bases). CDR1 SNHLY and CDR2 FYNNEI come from the germline V gene. Trimming stripped 6 bases from V and 3 bases from J, with 15 bases between. The CDR3 sequence is 15 residues long. CDR3 nucleotides: TGTGCCAGCAGACCCGACAGGAGCCCCAATCAGCCCCAGCATTTT. The encoded protein is CASRPDRSPNQPQHF.

As to this clonotype: In this CDR3 the conserved last residue, phenylalanine or tryptophan, is missing, so a read error is likely. The chain carries TRBV4-3 and TRBJ1-1; 11 bases map to TRBD1. This CDR3 comprises 14 residues. Germline V lookup: CDR1 LGHNA, CDR2 YSLEER. Trimming at V came to 2 bases and at J to 11 bases, leaving 7 bases not matched to a gene. In DNA, the CDR3 is TGCGCCAGCAGCCAACCCGGACAGGGGGCGAGTGCTTTCTAT. This gives the protein CASSQPGQGASAFY.

V usage is TRBV15 and J usage is TRBJ1-1, with D uncertain. The germline CDR1 and CDR2 sequences are LNHNV and YYDKDF (reference sequence). V lost 0 bases and J lost 4, with 12 bases in between. The CDR3 spans 15 residues. The CDR3 coding sequence is TGTGCCACCAGCAGAGATTTTATTGGGGTCACTGAAGCTTTCTTT. Its protein is CATSRDFIGVTEAFF. The full variable domain, completed using reference TRBV15 and TRBJ1-1, is DAMVIQNPRYQVTQFGKPVTLSCSQTLNHNVMYWYQQKSSQAPKLLFHYYDKDFNNEADTPDNFQSRRPNTSFCFLDIRSPGLGDTAMYLCATSRDFIGVTEAFFGQGTRLTVV.

The CDR3 loop reads CACRDTSNYGYTF. The DNA for the CDR3 is TGTGCCTGCCGGGACACCTCTAACTATGGCTACACCTTC. V is TRBV6-2 or TRBV6-3 and J is TRBJ1-2, with D maybe TRBD1 (6 bases). The CDR3 has 13 residues. CDR1 MNHEY and CDR2 SVGEGT come from the germline V gene. V was shortened by 11 bases and J by 0 bases, with 13 bases between the two germline ends.

The chain links TRBV20-1 to TRBJ2-7, with 7 bases lining up with TRBD1. The junction had 9 bases not matched to a gene; V was cut back by 5 bases and J by 2 bases. CDR1 is DFQATT and CDR2 is SNEGSKA in the germline V gene (reference sequence). This CDR3 has 14 residues. The CDR3 is CSAYGQEEPYEQYF. As DNA, the CDR3 is TGCAGTGCTTACGGACAGGAGGAGCCCTACGAGCAGTACTTC.

This clonotype was detected only a few times. This chain connects TRBV7-2 to TRBJ2-1, with TRBD1 matching 8 bases. Trimming took 4 bases from V and 9 from J; bases not matched to a gene: 5. CDR3 length equals 13 residues. Germline assignment: CDR1 SGHTA and CDR2 FQGNSA. CDR3 sequence: CASSSRTGSEQFF. The CDR3 nucleotides read TGTGCCAGCAGCTCCCGGACAGGGAGTGAGCAGTTCTTC.

The chain is built from TRBV10-3 and TRBJ2-3, with 9 bases that match TRBD2. The V and J ends lost 7 bases and 2 bases, in that order; junction bases with no gene match: 10. There are 16 residues in the CDR3. The V gene's germline CDR1 is ENHRY and CDR2 SYGVKD. In nucleotides, the CDR3 is TGTGCCATCAAGGTGGCGGGGGGGGAAAACACAGATACGCAGTATTTT. Protein product: CAIKVAGGENTDTQYF.

This clonotype occurred a few times. The chain employs TRBV7-2 and TRBJ2-7; D uncertain. The germline V and J ends were trimmed by 1 base and 4 bases, with 11 bases remaining between them. The length of the CDR3 is 14 residues. Germline V lookup: CDR1 SGHTA, CDR2 FQGNSA. The CDR3 spells CASSLESRGYEQYF. In DNA, the CDR3 is TGTGCCAGCAGCTTAGAGTCTAGAGGATACGAGCAGTACTTC.

This clonotype occurred a few times. The V call is TRBV4-1, the J call TRBJ2-3; D gene unclear. Germline loops: CDR1 MGHRA, CDR2 YSYEKL. V was trimmed by 0 bases and J by 4 bases, leaving 11 bases between them. The CDR3 spans 15 residues. CDR3 coding DNA: TGCGCCAGCAGCCAAGAAGTAGGTCAGGCAGATACGCAGTATTTT. Residues: CASSQEVGQADTQYF.

There are a few counts of this clonotype. This chain links TRBV15 with TRBJ1-5, with D possibly TRBD1 on 5 matching bases. The germline gives CDR1 LNHNV, CDR2 YYDKDF (reference sequence). The CDR3 has 16 amino acids. The germline V and J ends were trimmed by 0 bases and 0 bases, with 9 bases remaining between them. CDR3 protein: CATSRDRTPSNQPQHF. The CDR3 bases are TGTGCCACCAGCAGAGATCGGACACCTAGCAATCAGCCCCAGCATTTT.

In regard to this clonotype: Since a much larger clone is just one base distant, this may be a read error. For the CDR3, the DNA is TGTGCCAGCAGCTTCCGCAGACAGGGTTACAATGAGCAGTACTTC. It translates to CASSFRRQGYNEQYF. The chain is built from TRBV12-3 or TRBV12-4 and TRBJ2-5; 7 bases agree with TRBD1. This CDR3 is built from 15 residues. J gave up 11 bases and V 6 bases, and 18 bases lay outside the gene matches.

The chain uses TRBV27 and TRBJ2-5; the match to TRBD2 covers 10 bases. Matching the DNA end better, TRBJ2-7 makes the J call doubtful. CDR1 and CDR2 (germline): MNHEY, SMNVEV (reference sequence). CDR3 length: 16 amino acids. The CDR3 DNA follows: TGTGCCAGCAGTTTATTACAAGCGGGAGGGTTCGACGAGCAGTACTTC. The encoded protein is CASSLLQAGGFDEQYF.

This clonotype was recorded a few times. The V gene is TRBV13, the J gene TRBJ2-5; D is undetermined. Deletions cut 5 bases from V and 4 bases from J, with 14 bases between. Germline values: CDR1 PRHDT, CDR2 FYEKMQ (reference sequence). The CDR3 length is 14 residues. The CDR3 region has the DNA TGTGCCAGCAGCCCTGGACCTCGGGTAGAGACCCAGTACTTC. It encodes CASSPGPRVETQYF.

This clonotype was counted only a few times. The chain couples TRBV6-1 to TRBJ1-2, with D unresolved. From germline, CDR1 is MNHNS and CDR2 SASEGT. The CDR3 contains 14 residues. V was shortened by 0 bases and J by 4 bases, with 9 bases between the two germline ends. CDR3 bases: TGTGCCAGCAGTGAAGCGGTCGGACGCTATGGCTACACCTTC. It translates to CASSEAVGRYGYTF.

The chain joins TRBV5-4 to TRBJ1-2; perhaps TRBD1 as D (5 bases). V lost 4 bases and J lost 4, with 17 bases in between. The germline V gene encodes CDR1 SGHNT and CDR2 YYREEE (reference sequence). CDR3 length equals 15 residues. The chain's CDR3 is CASSPRDSKGYGYTF. The DNA for the CDR3 is TGTGCCAGCAGCCCCCGGGACTCCAAAGGCTATGGCTACACCTTC.